The 23 T cell receptor beta chains reported below all come from one sample, sequenced in a study of cytomegalovirus exposure and HLA in healthy donors. It was with 60 Vbeta and 13 Jbeta primers that the PCR ran. Here immunoSEQ multiplex PCR was the method, and the copy in TCRdb shows in-frame clones only, minus some. Counted here are roughly 200,000 clones, 77% occurring once; the ten biggest clones make up roughly 2.6%. What was sequenced was PBMCs. These TCRs come from a woman aged 60-70 years in good health and CMV-seropositive.

This clone was seen only once. Here the CDR3 DNA reads TGTGCCAGCTCGGCGGGGGGGACCTACAATGAGCAGTTCTTC. Its translation: CASSAGGTYNEQFF. The chain recombines TRBV25-1 with TRBJ2-1, with TRBD2 identical over 9 bases. Per the germline V gene, CDR1 is MGHDK and CDR2 is SYGVNS. The CDR3 loop spans 14 amino acids. The J segment lost 2 bases and the V segment lost 8 bases, leaving 4 bases of the junction unmatched.

This clone was seen a handful of times. The chain combines TRBV5-6 with TRBJ2-1; 11 bases match TRBD2. V lost 0 bases to trimming and J lost 6 bases; unmatched junction nucleotides: 5. CDR3 size: 16 residues. Per the germline V gene, CDR1 is SGHDT and CDR2 is YYEEEE. This CDR3 reads CASSLVLAGGLNEQFF. Here the CDR3 DNA reads TGTGCCAGCAGCTTGGTATTAGCGGGAGGGCTCAATGAGCAGTTCTTC.

This clone was observed a single time. The chain carries TRBV4-1 and TRBJ2-3; perhaps TRBD2 as D (6 bases). Trimming stripped 4 bases from V and 0 bases from J, with 14 bases between. This CDR3 contains 16 residues. CDR1 is MGHRA, CDR2 YSYEKL, per germline. In DNA form, the CDR3 reads TGCGCCAGCAGCCGACCTCAGAGCGGGAGCACAGATACGCAGTATTTT. Translating gives CASSRPQSGSTDTQYF.

This clone was detected once. This chain connects TRBV9 to TRBJ2-7, with D tentatively TRBD2 (7 bases). Germline CDR1 and CDR2: SGDLS and YYNGEE. V lost 5 bases to trimming and J lost 5 bases, with 11 bases between them. The CDR3 is made up of 12 amino acids. Here the CDR3 DNA reads TGTGCCAGCAGGGGGGCGGGAGACGAGCAGTACTTC. Its translation is CASRGAGDEQYF.

The V gene is TRBV29-1, the J gene TRBJ2-7; D perhaps matches TRBD1 (5 bases). The V end was cut by 0 bases, the J end by 13 bases, with 13 bases between. This CDR3 spans 11 amino acids. The germline gives CDR1 SQVTM, CDR2 ANQGSEA. CDR3 loop: CSVEDLLGLYF. For the CDR3, the DNA is TGCAGCGTTGAAGATCTTCTGGGGCTTTACTTC.

This clone was seen only a few times. The chain carries TRBV2 and TRBJ2-7; 7 bases line up with TRBD2. CDR3 length: 15 residues. J gave up 8 bases and V 6 bases, and 16 bases lay outside the gene matches. Germline CDR1 SNHLY, CDR2 FYNNEI. The chain's CDR3 is CASSQDQPYSGQQYF. The DNA of the CDR3 is TGTGCCAGCAGCCAAGACCAACCCTATAGCGGGCAGCAGTACTTC.

The sample holds one count of this clone. The chain combines TRBV28 with TRBJ1-2; D not resolved. There are 11 residues in the CDR3. Germline V gene lookup returns CDR1 MDHEN and CDR2 SYDVKM. V was shortened by 6 bases and J by 1 base, with 3 bases between the two germline ends. The CDR3 loop is CASSFNYGYTF. The CDR3 DNA reads TGTGCCAGCAGCTTTAACTATGGCTACACCTTC.

V is TRBV5-1 and J is TRBJ2-5, with 7 positions matching TRBD2. With V trimmed by 2 bases and J by 5 bases, 6 bases remained unmatched. The CDR3 is made up of 14 amino acids. Per germline, CDR1 SGHRS and CDR2 YFSETQ. CDR3 sequence (DNA): TGCGCCAGCAGCTTCGGACTAGGAGAGGAGACCCAGTACTTC. Residues: CASSFGLGEETQYF.

The V gene is TRBV28, the J gene TRBJ2-5; D gene unclear. V was shortened by 8 bases and J by 1 base, with 14 bases between the two germline ends. CDR3 length: 14 residues. Per germline, CDR1 MDHEN and CDR2 SYDVKM. The CDR3 coding sequence is TGTGCCAGCCGGTCCTCGACATTCCAAGAGACCCAGTACTTC. Translated: CASRSSTFQETQYF.

This chain joins TRBV5-1 and TRBJ2-1, with 7 bases matching TRBD2. Germline values: CDR1 SGHRS, CDR2 YFSETQ. J was trimmed by 0 bases and V by 0 bases; bases with no gene match: 3. The CDR3 consists of 16 residues. As DNA, the CDR3 is TGCGCCAGCAGCTTGGACGGCGGGAGCTCCTACAATGAGCAGTTCTTC. It translates to CASSLDGGSSYNEQFF.

This rearrangement joins TRBV18 to TRBJ2-5, with 12 bases lining up with TRBD1. This CDR3 is 16 amino acids long. V lost 3 bases to trimming and J lost 5 bases; unmatched junction nucleotides: 7. From germline, CDR1 is KGHSH and CDR2 LQKENI. The DNA of the CDR3 is TGTGCCAGCTCACCTCCGGGACAGGGGGCGGCGGAGACCCAGTACTTC. Its translation is CASSPPGQGAAETQYF.

Only a few counts were recorded for this clone. The V and J genes are TRBV29-1 and TRBJ1-1, with a tentative D call TRBD1 (6 bases). This CDR3 is 11 amino acids long. In germline, CDR1 is SQVTM, CDR2 ANQGSEA. The V end lost 6 bases, the J end lost 7 bases, and 12 bases lay between the germline ends. CDR3 in amino acids: CSVEGGGEAFF. In DNA, the CDR3 is TGCAGCGTCGAGGGGGGGGGTGAAGCTTTCTTT.

The genes are TRBV29-1 and TRBJ2-2, with a possible D match to TRBD1 (7 bases). The CDR3 covers 13 residues. V was clipped by 7 bases and J by 4 bases, with 13 bases between them. Germline V CDR1 and CDR2: SQVTM, ANQGSEA. The CDR3 is CSGRGQTTGELFF. The CDR3 DNA sequence: TGCAGCGGGCGGGGACAGACCACCGGGGAGCTGTTTTTT.

Here the CDR3 DNA reads TGTGCCAGCACTACAGTAGGGGCCACCGGGGAGCTGTTTTTT. It translates to CASTTVGATGELFF. This rearrangement joins TRBV28 to TRBJ2-2; tentative D call: TRBD1 (5 bases). Germline V gene data show CDR1 as MDHEN and CDR2 as SYDVKM. V dropped 7 bases and J dropped 4 bases, with 13 bases sitting between them. CDR3 size: 14 residues. Together with reference TRBV28 and TRBJ2-2, the CDR3 gives the full variable domain: DVKVTQSSRYLVKRTGEKVFLECVQDMDHENMFWYRQDPGLGLRLIYFSYDVKMKEKGDIPEGYSVSREKKERFSLILESASTNQTSMYLCASTTVGATGELFFGEGSRLTVL.

The J gene is TRBJ2-7, the V gene TRBV27, with TRBD1 as a possible D gene (6 bases). CDR3 size: 14 residues. CDR1 and CDR2 (germline): MNHEY, SMNVEV (reference sequence). Trimming pared 2 bases from V and 2 bases from J, leaving 10 bases between. The CDR3: CASSLTGQPYEQYF. The CDR3 bases are TGTGCCAGCAGTTTAACCGGACAGCCCTACGAGCAGTACTTC.

The CDR3 nucleotides are TGTGCCAGCAGTGGAGCCCGGGAGGGGAACACTGAAGCTTTCTTT. Its translation is CASSGAREGNTEAFF. The chain joins TRBV6-1 to TRBJ1-1; no clear D gene. V was clipped by 4 bases and J by 1 base, with 13 bases between them. CDR3 size: 15 residues. Germline V gives CDR1 MNHNS, CDR2 SASEGT.

J is TRBJ2-1 and V is TRBV5-5; 12 bases are shared with TRBD1. The germline V gene encodes CDR1 SGHKS and CDR2 YYEKEE (reference sequence). With V trimmed by 3 bases and J by 3 bases, 7 bases remained unmatched. The CDR3 consists of 17 residues. CDR3 in amino acids: CASSSKRDRGLYNEQFF. Here the CDR3 DNA reads TGTGCCAGCAGCTCCAAGCGGGACAGGGGGCTCTACAATGAGCAGTTCTTC.

This rearrangement joins TRBV15 to TRBJ1-1, with TRBD1 matching 10 bases. The trim removed 0 bases at V and 8 bases at J, leaving 6 bases unmatched. Germline CDR1 is LNHNV and CDR2 is YYDKDF (reference sequence). The CDR3 consists of 15 residues. The CDR3 coding sequence is TGTGCCACCAGCAGAGATCTCGACAGGGGGCTCGAAGCTTTCTTT. It codes for CATSRDLDRGLEAFF. The variable domain in full, completed from reference TRBV15 and TRBJ1-1, reads DAMVIQNPRYQVTQFGKPVTLSCSQTLNHNVMYWYQQKSSQAPKLLFHYYDKDFNNEADTPDNFQSRRPNTSFCFLDIRSPGLGDTAMYLCATSRDLDRGLEAFFGQGTRLTVV.

CDR3 DNA: TGTGCCAGCAGTGAACCAACAGGGGTCTATGGCTACACCTTC. Translated: CASSEPTGVYGYTF. The genes are TRBV6-1 and TRBJ1-2; 7 nucleotides align to TRBD1. Germline V gives CDR1 MNHNS, CDR2 SASEGT. V was pared by 2 bases and J by 4 bases, with 4 bases of the junction left unmatched. The CDR3 contains 14 residues.

V usage is TRBV28 and J usage is TRBJ1-4, with D hard to call. This CDR3 comprises 15 residues. Germline loops: CDR1 MDHEN, CDR2 SYDVKM. Trimming removed 4 bases from V and 5 bases from J, with 14 bases in between. CDR3 sequence reads: CASSSTNGHNEKLFF. For the CDR3, the DNA is TGTGCCAGCAGTTCCACGAACGGTCACAATGAAAAACTGTTTTTT. Supplemented by reference TRBV28 and TRBJ1-4, the full variable domain reads DVKVTQSSRYLVKRTGEKVFLECVQDMDHENMFWYRQDPGLGLRLIYFSYDVKMKEKGDIPEGYSVSREKKERFSLILESASTNQTSMYLCASSSTNGHNEKLFFGSGTQLSVL.

This clone was seen a handful of times. The V call is TRBV7-3, the J call TRBJ2-3, with D possibly TRBD1 on 6 matching bases. Germline lookup yields CDR1 SGHTA and CDR2 FQGTGA. The CDR3 contains 19 residues. With 0 bases removed from V and 0 bases from J, the gap between germline ends came to 19 bases. The CDR3 spells CASSLTFLGQTISTDTQYF. As DNA, the CDR3 is TGTGCCAGCAGCTTAACGTTCCTCGGACAGACAATTAGCACAGATACGCAGTATTTT.

The J gene is TRBJ1-1, the V gene TRBV28; maybe TRBD1 (5 bases). The ends were cut back, 7 bases at V and 6 bases at J, with 9 bases in the middle. In germline, CDR1 is MDHEN, CDR2 SYDVKM. CDR3 length: 11 residues. The chain's CDR3 is CASTGLAEAFF. DNA for the CDR3: TGTGCCAGCACAGGGCTCGCTGAAGCTTTCTTT.

As DNA, the CDR3 is TGTGCCAGCAGTGTGCGACAGGGAAAACCCTATGGCTACACCTTC. Protein product: CASSVRQGKPYGYTF. The chain has TRBV28 and TRBJ1-2; 7 nucleotides match TRBD1. After removal of 5 bases from V and 4 bases from J, the junction contained 10 bases not matched to a gene. Germline CDR1 reads MDHEN; CDR2 reads SYDVKM. The CDR3 sequence is 15 residues long.